The present T cell receptor beta chain was sequenced within a study of T cell repertoires in cytomegalovirus infection. General observations from the study: The ex vivo response was dominated by HLA-C-restricted CMV-specific TCR beta clonotypes.

MiXCR, run by TCRdb on the reads, gives a single entry per CDR3 protein. The sample has around 710,000 distinct CDR3 sequences, 25% to 35% seen once. This clonotype was counted a few times. As yet, its antigen is unknown. This specimen was cultured CD8+ T cells from PBMCs, taken from culture after CMV antigen stimulation. This receptor was taken from a human donor in good health (CMV status not recorded). Some clones in this sample may be carry-over from other donors' samples.

DNA of the CDR3: TGCAGTGCTAGAGATACACAGGGAGTATTGGACGAGCAGTACGTC. This codes for CSARDTQGVLDEQYV. The genes are TRBV20-1 and TRBJ2-7, with D maybe TRBD1 (6 bases). This CDR3 has 15 residues. From germline, CDR1 is DFQATT and CDR2 SNEGSKA (reference sequence). Trimming cost V 0 bases and J 5 bases, with 17 bases left between them.